The clone carrying this T cell receptor (beta chain) was counted at least ten times. The source of the sample is a study of T cells of healthy individuals. TCRdb re-called the 5' RACE reads through MiXCR, storing one row per CDR3 protein. Here the sample spans about 82,000 distinct CDR3 sequences, more than 4.5% being singletons. The CDR3 is 14 amino acids. V gave up 6 bases and J gave up 1 base; unmatched junction bases: 2. The V call is TRBV12-3 or TRBV12-4, the J call TRBJ2-2, with 7 bases aligning to TRBD2. This TCR was recovered from a female donor in good health. In nucleotides, the CDR3 is TGTGCCAGCAGGTCTAGCGGGAACACCGGGGAGCTGTTTTTT. This gives the protein CASRSSGNTGELFF.